The TCR beta chain described here comes from a study of graft-versus-host responses after intestinal transplantation. V lost 6 bases and J 4 bases, leaving 16 bases between the germline ends. Germline CDR1 reads MNHEY; CDR2 reads SMNVEV (reference sequence). This CDR3 has 15 amino acids. General study points: GvH clones were identified in recipient marrow, with some first appearing in ileum or blood. High graft-versus-host to host-versus-graft T cell clonal ratios marked allografts of patients with graft-donor macrochimerism. Peak circulating GvH clone levels were associated with early post-transplant HvG declines.

The assay was immunoSEQ multiplex PCR, and TCRdb's table has in-frame clones only and misses some. The sample contains fewer than 150,000 clones, around 90% of which appear only once. About this clone: Its antigen is currently unknown.

The sequenced sample was unstimulated CD4+ T cells sorted from spleen or lymph node cells, obtained before intestinal transplant. J is TRBJ1-3 and V is TRBV27; possible D gene TRBD1, 5 bases. This TCR derives from a human donor who received an intestinal transplant. The CDR3, as DNA: TGTGCCAGCAGGCCGGGACGGGCAAGGGGAAACACCATATATTTT. Encoded protein: CASRPGRARGNTIYF.